This T cell receptor beta chain was profiled in a study of blood T cell repertoires in COVID-19. Germline values: CDR1 SNHLY, CDR2 FYNNEI. V shed 3 bases and J shed 6 bases, with 12 bases lying between them. The CDR3 is made up of 14 amino acids. Within 2 weeks of study entry, exposed participants had contacted a PCR-confirmed or clinician-diagnosed COVID-19 case. The table came from immunoSEQ multiplex PCR; TCRdb's copy has only in-frame clones and leaves some out. The repertoire holds 150,000 or so clones, with around 90% as singletons. The sequenced sample was PBMCs or T cells enriched from blood (not recorded which). This TCR derives from a woman aged 40 to 55 who had been exposed to COVID-19. The chain is built from TRBV2 and TRBJ2-1; tentative D call: TRBD2 (6 bases). The CDR3 spells CASSDRDWTNEQFF. The DNA for the CDR3 is TGTGCCAGCAGTGACCGGGACTGGACCAATGAGCAGTTCTTC.